This T cell receptor (beta chain) is from a study of T-cell memory formation after mild COVID-19. Study-wide points: The study detected some responding clones in pre-infection memory, suggesting cross-reactive memory joined. Clones contracting over day 15 to 85 were CD4/CD8 balanced, with later expanders leaning CD4+. Researchers report contracting CD4+ clones mostly in CM and EM, with CD8+ clones in EMRA.

The CDR3 runs to 14 residues. Germline-derived CDR1 and CDR2 are LGHDT and YNNKEL (reference sequence). V shed 4 bases and J 8 bases; nucleotides not matched to a gene: 8. Barcoded TCR alpha and TCR beta cDNA libraries with UMIs came from 5'RACE using constant-segment primers. TCRdb redid the calling of the 5' RACE reads with MiXCR, one entry per CDR3 protein. The profile shows fewer than 400,000 distinct CDR3 sequences, about 17% of them singletons. This clonotype came up a few times. The antigen is not known. Specimen: PBMCs or a T cell subset sorted from them (not recorded which). The clonotype was recovered from a man between 18 and 35 years old who had mild COVID-19 (a few samples of this study predate the infection). Cell type and time point are not known. The V gene is TRBV3-1, the J gene TRBJ1-2; 9 bases match TRBD1. CDR3 bases: TGTGCCAGCAGCCTCTCAGACAGGGGGGGCGGCTACACCTTC. It encodes CASSLSDRGGGYTF. Drawing the rest from reference TRBV3-1 and TRBJ1-2, the complete variable domain is DTAVSQTPKYLVTQMGNDKSIKCEQNLGHDTMYWYKQDSKKFLKIMFSYNNKELIINETVPNRFSPKSPDKAHLNLHINSLELGDSAVYFCASSLSDRGGGYTFGSGTRLTVV.